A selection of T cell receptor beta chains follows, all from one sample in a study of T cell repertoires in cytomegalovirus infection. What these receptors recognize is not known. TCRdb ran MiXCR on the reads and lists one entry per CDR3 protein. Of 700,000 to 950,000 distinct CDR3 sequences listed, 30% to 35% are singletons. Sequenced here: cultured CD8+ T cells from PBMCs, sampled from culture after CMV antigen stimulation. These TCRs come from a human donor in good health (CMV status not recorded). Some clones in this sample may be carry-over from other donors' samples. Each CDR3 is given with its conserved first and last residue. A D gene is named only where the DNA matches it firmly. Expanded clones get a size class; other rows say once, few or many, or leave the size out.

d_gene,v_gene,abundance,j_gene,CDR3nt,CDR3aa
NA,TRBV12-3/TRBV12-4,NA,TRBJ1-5,TGTGCCAGCACCACGCAGGGAGGCAATCAGCCCCAGCATTTT,CASTTQGGNQPQHF
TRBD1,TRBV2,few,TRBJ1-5,TGTGCCAGCAGTGCCGGGACAGGGGTAACCAATCAGCCCCAGCATTTT,CASSAGTGVTNQPQHF
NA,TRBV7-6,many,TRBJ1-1,TGTGCCAGCAGCTTAGCGTCGAGCGCCTCGAGCACTGAAGCTTTCTTT,CASSLASSASSTEAFF
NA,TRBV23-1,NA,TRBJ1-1,TGCGCCAGCAGTCAATCAAACATGAGGCAGGGGAGAACTGAAGCTTTCTTT,CASSQSNMRQGRTEAFF
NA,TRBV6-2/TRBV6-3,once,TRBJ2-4,TGTGCCAGCCTAAGAGGGGGGCCCGAAAACATTCAGTACTTC,CASLRGGPENIQYF
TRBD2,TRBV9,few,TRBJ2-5,TGTGCCAGCAGCGCAGAGGGACTAGCCAAAGAGACCCAGTACTTC,CASSAEGLAKETQYF
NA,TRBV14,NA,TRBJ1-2,TGTGCCAGCAGCCATTATCAGGGGCAGGGCTACACCTTC,CASSHYQGQGYTF
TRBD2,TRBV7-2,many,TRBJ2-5,TGTGCCAGCAGCTTAACGGGGGGGCACTTAGAGACCCAGTACTTC,CASSLTGGHLETQYF
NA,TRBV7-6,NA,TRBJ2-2,TGTGTCAGCACCCCTCTGGGGGCAGTTAACACCGGGGAGCTGTTTTTT,CVSTPLGAVNTGELFF
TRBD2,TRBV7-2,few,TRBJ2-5,TGTGCCAGCAGCTTAGTTCCAGGGAGGGCAGAGACCCAGTACTTC,CASSLVPGRAETQYF
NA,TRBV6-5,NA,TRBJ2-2,TGTGCCAGCAGTTACGGCGCTTCGAACACCGGGGAGCTGTTTTTT,CASSYGASNTGELFF
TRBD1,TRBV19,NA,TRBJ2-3,TGTGCCAGTAGTATTGGGACAGGGGCAGATACGCAGTATTTT,CASSIGTGADTQYF
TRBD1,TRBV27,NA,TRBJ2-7,TGTGCCAGCAGTTTATCGACAGGGACCTCCTACGAGCAGTACTTC,CASSLSTGTSYEQYF
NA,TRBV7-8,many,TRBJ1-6,TGTGCCAGCAGCCCCCGAGGTGGGGTAGGAGCCTATAATTCACCCCTCCACTTT,CASSPRGGVGAYNSPLHF
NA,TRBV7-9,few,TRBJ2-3,TGTGCCAGCAGCTCCCTGGGACAAAATACGCAGTATTTT,CASSSLGQNTQYF
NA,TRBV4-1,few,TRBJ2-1,TGCGCCAGCAGCCAAGGTTCCGAGAGGCAGTTCTTC,CASSQGSERQFF
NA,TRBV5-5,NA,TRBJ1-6,TGTGCCAGCAGCTTGGAAGGGTGGGATAATTCACCCCTCCACTTT,CASSLEGWDNSPLHF
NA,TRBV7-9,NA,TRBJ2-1,TGTGCCAGCATCCCTCCTGGGGGGTTGGGGGATGAGCAGTTCTTC,CASIPPGGLGDEQFF
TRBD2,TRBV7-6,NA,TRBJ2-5,TGTGCCAGCAGCTTAGTTGGACTGGCGGGGGGGCCGGAGACCCAGTACTTC,CASSLVGLAGGPETQYF
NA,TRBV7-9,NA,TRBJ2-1,TGTGCCAGCAGCTTAGTTGGCAGGGGTGGGCAGTTCTTC,CASSLVGRGGQFF